What follows is one TCR beta chain and its context. The data derive from a study of blood T cell repertoires in COVID-19. Study at large: COVID-19 samples collected from the United States, Italy and Spain covered acute and convalescent phases.

In the original workflow: Amplification of reference gene primers provided the estimated nucleated cell counts. The repertoire was sequenced with immunoSEQ multiplex PCR; TCRdb's copy has only in-frame clones and lacks some. Clone size and V and J calls were adopted from that table, with D and trimming inferred from the DNA. The sample carries some 140,000 clones, around 81% recorded once. This clonotype originated in a human donor in a cohort sampled during active COVID-19. The material sequenced was peripheral blood.

The DNA for the CDR3 is TGCGCCAGCAGCCCATCTGGACATAGCTACGAGCAGTACTTC. Amino acid sequence: CASSPSGHSYEQYF. The J gene is TRBJ2-7, the V gene TRBV5-1, with D tentatively TRBD1 (5 bases). CDR1 is SGHRS and CDR2 is YFSETQ in the germline V gene. Trimming cost V 4 bases and J 3 bases, with 14 bases left between them. This CDR3 has 14 residues.